This record concerns one T cell receptor beta chain sequence. Its antigen remains undetermined. This record belongs to a study of cytomegalovirus exposure and HLA in healthy donors (dated by TCRdb to about 2017). Describing the broader study: According to an earlier analysis of around 600 of the donors, roughly 180 million T cells yielded roughly 110 million unique TCR beta sequences and about 300 Gb of sequence data. Rather than using new phenotypic data, the later analysis identified candidate immune exposures from TCR beta sequences and from how often those sequences occurred across donors. The number of typed donors differed by locus: roughly 620-630 for A, B, C, DRB1 and DQB1; 500 to 550 for DQA1; 606 for DPA1; and roughly 490 for DPB1. In a later analysis, previously published TCR beta repertoires from about 670 donors were re-analyzed and high-resolution HLA genotyping was added so that TCR occurrence patterns could be studied. The study combined high-throughput TCR immunosequencing, statistical association of individual TCRs with disease status, and machine learning to predict cytomegalovirus infection status. Of the roughly 430 genotyped donors, around 81% fell in the genetic ancestry cluster associated with self-reported Caucasian donors. HLA typing included class I and class II loci at four-digit resolution. Using immunosequencing, the study profiled T cell repertoires from roughly 650 subjects and related those repertoires to cytomegalovirus serostatus. Roughly 5 DR-DQ haplotypes were treated as single units for association and clustering because of strong linkage in the cohort. A later genetic analysis used genome-wide SNP genotypes for about 65% of the roughly 700 donors, treating that subset as a discovery cohort. Across 300 to 400 genotyped donors of the cohort, an average of about 250,000 unique TCR beta nucleotide sequences per donor were sequenced, and about a sixth of those sequences were non-productive. The study aimed to test whether cataloging public T cell receptors could reveal signatures of past pathogen exposure. About 330 gigabases of sequencing data and roughly 80 million unique TCR sequences made up an early release that covered 500 to 700 HLA-typed donors. An earlier analysis of roughly 600 of the donors used high-throughput TCR beta sequencing to judge whether each TCR beta V gene segment behaved as functional or pseudogenic. Donor age, sex, ethnicity and CMV serostatus were compiled together with the repertoire data. Besides the first cohort of 500 to 700 subjects, a separate validation cohort made up of 120 or so different subjects was used. Every discovery cohort repertoire had been produced on one sequencing platform.

Study-wide findings and limitations: According to the authors, the approach could potentially be generalized to other disease states and immunological phenotypes. Compared with the roughly 670-donor mean, donors in an Asian-associated ancestry cluster had fewer N-insertions in productive TCRs, according to a later genetic analysis. Because counts were too low, about 18 rarely observed V segments, including chromosome 9 orphons, were excluded from the earlier analysis of around 640 of the donors. This cohort had only TCR beta chains sequenced, and the lack of alpha or paired-chain data limited which features could be detected. Three of the identified cytomegalovirus-associated TCR beta chains were confirmed in vitro to be specific for cytomegalovirus antigens. Linkage disequilibrium might explain the correlated functional status among segregating V segments, but an unknown experimental factor could not be excluded. The presence/absence analyses assumed that sequencing depth was roughly uniform across donors, and that assumption may not be true. A later analysis associated about 17,000 TCR beta sequences with specific HLA alleles at a false discovery rate of 0.05. CMV serostatus was the only immune exposure information available for the cohort. According to a later analysis, TCR association rates differed among HLA loci, with DRB1 alleles showing the most associated TCRs and HLA-C alleles showing the fewest. Because HLA typing was unavailable for some donors at each locus, only the typed subset was used in association tests. The study listed 150 to 200 TCR beta chains as associated with cytomegalovirus. In a later analysis, HLA-associated TCR beta chains showed more clonal expansion and lower generation probabilities than non-associated chains that were equally common. An earlier analysis of around 600 of the donors showed that most TCR beta V segments appeared in productive rearrangements either about 87% or about 30% of the time, which broadly matched IMGT annotations. Most TCR sequences were observed very rarely across donors, whereas some public TCRs were present in many individuals. A group of highly shared sequence variants was considered likely to be a technical artifact of the sequencing pipeline. V-gene and J-gene trimming of TCR beta chains was associated with a missense DCLRE1C variant in a later genetic analysis, and the association was replicated in an independent cohort. When HLA alleles, especially DR and DQ, strongly co-occurred, attributing TCR associations to individual alleles was difficult. The classifier was reported to diagnose cytomegalovirus status with high specificity and sensitivity in both the original and validation cohorts. According to a later analysis, parvovirus B19, influenza, CMV and Epstein-Barr virus appeared linked to several top co-occurrence clusters. A later analysis found that most CMV-associated TCR beta chains appeared HLA-restricted, with HLA associations seemingly driven largely by CMV exposure. A further reported finding was that TCR beta sequences accurately predicted the HLA-A and HLA-B alleles for most subjects in the first cohort.

The cohort was made up of roughly 670 healthy bone marrow donors. At the time of sampling, every cohort member was nominally healthy, though immune exposures that went unrecorded were likely present. The donor was CMV seronegative and belonged to the group of 352 seronegative cohort members. A peripheral blood sample was collected from each donor, and TCR beta sequencing was performed on peripheral blood mononuclear cells. Genomic DNA was extracted from the blood cell samples with the Qiagen DNeasy Blood Extraction Kit. Libraries were prepared through the immunoSEQ multiplex PCR assay. A mixture of 60 forward primers for TCR Vbeta segments and 13 reverse primers for TCR Jbeta segments was used in the multiplex PCR. The CDR3 region of rearranged TCR beta genes was amplified from genomic DNA by a multiplex PCR assay. The amplified TCR beta libraries were sequenced on the Illumina HiSeq System as 87-base-pair reads. The paper's processing steps were these. In a later analysis, 77 million or so unique TCR beta chains were counted across the approximately 620 repertoires, and roughly 11 million of these chains were shared by at least two donors. Raw reads were error-corrected and collapsed into unique sequences with a nearest-neighbor algorithm that merged closely related sequences to remove PCR and sequencing errors. To assign V, D and J gene segments, CDR3 sequences were aligned to IMGT reference sequences. For a sequence to be retained, a match of at least six nucleotides was required to both a V gene segment and a J gene segment. A rearrangement counted as productive if the CDR3 had no stop codons and remained in frame with V and J, and every other rearrangement counted as non-productive. CDR3 was defined according to IMGT convention as the region running from the second conserved V-encoded cysteine to the conserved J-encoded phenylalanine. In an earlier analysis of more than 550 of the donors, sequences lacking an unambiguous match to a single V gene segment were excluded. An earlier analysis of over 450 of the donors classified V segments as functional when productive rearrangements were above 56.7% and as segregating when the standard deviation between donors was above 5%. A statistical classification framework was built to diagnose cytomegalovirus status from the catalog of TCR beta chain sequences. A later analysis assigned V and J genes by comparing TCR nucleotide sequences with IMGT/GENE-DB human TR gene sequences. Using the TCRdist pipeline, a later analysis assigned CDR3 sequences along with most-parsimonious VDJ recombination scenarios. A later analysis defined each TCR beta chain by its CDR3 amino acid sequence plus V-gene family, and excluded reads lacking a unique V-gene family. As a way to deal with suspected cross-contamination and a sequencing artifact, a later analysis dropped roughly 600 nucleotide sequences that were highly shared and had low generation probability. A later analysis calculated a clonal expansion index for each public chain from normalized within-repertoire ranks of inferred template counts. Generation probabilities in a later analysis came from a VDJ recombination model fitted to out-of-frame rearrangements, and those results were checked against IGoR. In a later analysis, TCR-TCR, TCR-HLA and TCR-CMV co-occurrence was scored with hypergeometric tests, and a repertoire-size bias correction was applied to TCR pairs. False discovery rates were estimated in a later analysis by permuting HLA or CMV assignments 20 times. In a later analysis, co-occurring TCRs were grouped using DBSCAN, and TCRdist sequence similarity was added for clustering within HLA-allele-positive subsets. For co-occurrence clustering, repertoires with fewer than 30,000 or more than 120,000 public chains were excluded, along with roughly 5 repertoires with anomalous nucleotide sharing. TCRdb holds this immuneACCESS table with in-frame rearrangements only. Some clones are missing; in checked studies, unresolved V genes explain under half, and the rest has no known cause. V, J and clone size were drawn from that table, and D and trimming were deduced from the DNA. The sample table gives roughly 110,000 clones. 3% to 4.5% of the sample rests with the top ten.

Material for sequencing was PBMCs. This TCR was recovered from a man in his thirties or forties in good health and CMV-seronegative.

Read as DNA, the sequence is TGTGCCACCCCAGGGGACGAAGAGACCCAGTACTTC. It translates as CATPGDEETQYF. The chain is made from TRBV19 and TRBJ2-5; perhaps TRBD1 is the D gene, with 6 bases matching. The germline V gene (reference sequence) gives CDR1 as LNHDA and CDR2 as SQIVND. Including the terminal cysteine and phenylalanine, the CDR3 comprises 12 residues. Only the CDR3 DNA stays, 36 bases, in frame from base 1. The germline ends are 12 bases apart after V is trimmed by 10 bases and J by 3 bases.